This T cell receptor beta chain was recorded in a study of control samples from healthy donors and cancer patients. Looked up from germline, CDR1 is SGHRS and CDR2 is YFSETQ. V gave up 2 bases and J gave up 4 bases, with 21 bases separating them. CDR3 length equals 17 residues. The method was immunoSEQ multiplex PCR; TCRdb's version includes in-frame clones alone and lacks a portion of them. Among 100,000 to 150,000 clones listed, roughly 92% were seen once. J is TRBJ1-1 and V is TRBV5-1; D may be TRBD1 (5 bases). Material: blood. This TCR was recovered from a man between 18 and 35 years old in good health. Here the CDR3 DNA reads TGCGCCAGCAGCTTTCCCCAGGACGGAGGTGGGGGCACTGAAGCTTTCTTT. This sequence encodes CASSFPQDGGGGTEAFF.